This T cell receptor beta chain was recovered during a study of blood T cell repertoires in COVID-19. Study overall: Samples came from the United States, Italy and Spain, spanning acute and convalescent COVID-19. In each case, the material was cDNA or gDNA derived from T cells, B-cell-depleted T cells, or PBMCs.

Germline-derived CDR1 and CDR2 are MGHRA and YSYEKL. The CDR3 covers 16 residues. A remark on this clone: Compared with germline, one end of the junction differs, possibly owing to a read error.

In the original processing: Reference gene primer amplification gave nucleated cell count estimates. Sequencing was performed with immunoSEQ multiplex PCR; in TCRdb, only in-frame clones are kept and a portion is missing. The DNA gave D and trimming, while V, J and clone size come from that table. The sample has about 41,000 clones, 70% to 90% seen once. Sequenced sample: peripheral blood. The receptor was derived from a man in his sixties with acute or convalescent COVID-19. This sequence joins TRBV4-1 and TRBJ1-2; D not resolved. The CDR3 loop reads CASSQAPQPESYRYTF. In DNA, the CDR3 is TGCGCCAGCAGCCAAGCCCCGCAGCCGGAGTCCTATCGCTACACCTTC.